Each of the 21 T cell receptor beta chains below was sequenced from the same sample in a study of OX40 agonist ivuxolimab in advanced cancers. Here immunoSEQ multiplex PCR was the method, and the copy in TCRdb shows in-frame clones only, minus some. The sample has approximately 100,000 clones, 90% to 95% seen once. Sequenced material: CD4+ or CD8+ T cells sorted from blood, taken in a trial of the OX40 agonist ivuxolimab. All receptors come from an adult with an advanced solid tumor such as melanoma, head and neck, liver or kidney cancer.

This clone has a single count. The CDR3 loop reads CASRETGTTSRETQYF. The CDR3 DNA reads as TGTGCCAGCAGGGAGACAGGAACCACCTCACGGGAGACCCAGTACTTC. The chain carries TRBV5-6 and TRBJ2-5; D is perhaps TRBD1 (6 bases). The CDR3 length is 16 residues. Germline V gene sequence: CDR1 SGHDT, CDR2 YYEEEE. Trimming took 5 bases from V and 5 from J, leaving 22 bases between them.

V and J are TRBV28 and TRBJ1-2; D is unresolved. Between the trimmed V and J ends, which lost 6 bases and 3 bases, there was a span of 11 bases. The CDR3 has 13 residues. Germline-derived CDR1 and CDR2 are MDHEN and SYDVKM. The CDR3 DNA reads as TGTGCCAGCAGCCCTGGTTTCGACTATGGCTACACCTTC. Protein sequence: CASSPGFDYGYTF.

The V and J genes are TRBV27 and TRBJ2-7, with a tentative D call TRBD2 (6 bases). Trimming removed 7 bases from V and 0 bases from J, with 16 bases in between. Germline-derived CDR1 and CDR2 are MNHEY and SMNVEV (reference sequence). The CDR3 consists of 15 residues. This CDR3 reads CASKLGGVDSYEQYF. The CDR3, as DNA: TGTGCCAGCAAGCTCGGAGGGGTTGACTCCTACGAGCAGTACTTC.

Details on this clone: With a much larger clone just one base away, this may be a read error. The genes are TRBV7-2 and TRBJ2-7; 8 bases match TRBD2. The V segment lost 1 base and the J segment 5 bases; nucleotides outside the gene matches: 10. Germline assignment: CDR1 SGHTA and CDR2 FQGNSA. CDR3 length equals 16 residues. Written as DNA, the CDR3 is TGTGCCAGCAGCTTAGTCGGAGCGGGAGCTGGCCACGAGCAGTACTTC. Translating gives CASSLVGAGAGHEQYF.

V usage is TRBV18 and J usage is TRBJ2-1; the D gene could be TRBD1 or TRBD2 (6 bases each). This CDR3 region has 18 residues. Germline CDR1 reads KGHSH; CDR2 reads LQKENI. V lost 3 bases and J lost 0, with 18 bases in between. CDR3: CASSPKGGLLSSYNEQFF. The CDR3 bases are TGTGCCAGCTCACCGAAAGGGGGGCTTTTGAGCTCCTACAATGAGCAGTTCTTC.

J is TRBJ2-1 and V is TRBV9, with TRBD2 matching 7 bases. Trimming at V came to 2 bases and at J to 6 bases, leaving 8 bases not matched to a gene. CDR1 and CDR2 from the germline V gene are SGDLS and YYNGEE. CDR3 length: 15 residues. DNA of the CDR3: TGTGCCAGCAGCGTCGAGGGACTATTCTCCAATGAGCAGTTCTTC. It yields the protein CASSVEGLFSNEQFF.

This chain connects TRBV12-2 to TRBJ1-2. TRBV12-2 is listed as a pseudogene. This CDR3 is built from 17 residues. The CDR3 DNA reads TGTGCAAGTCGCTTAGGTATTCGGGACGGAGAGTCCCCTGGCTACACCTTC. Encoded protein: CASRLGIRDGESPGYTF.

DNA for the CDR3: TGCGCCAGCAGCCAAGATCGACGGGTGGTCTACAATGAGCAGTTCTTC. It specifies CASSQDRRVVYNEQFF. The chain joins TRBV4-1 to TRBJ2-1; D gene unclear. This CDR3 spans 16 amino acids. Germline V gene sequence: CDR1 MGHRA, CDR2 YSYEKL. V was clipped by 0 bases and J by 3 bases, with 12 bases between them.

CDR3 DNA: TGCGCCAGCAGTGATCCCGGTACCGTCACCGGGGAGCTGTTTTTT. Translated, it gives CASSDPGTVTGELFF. The chain joins TRBV10-2 to TRBJ2-2; D remains unclear. The germline CDR1 and CDR2 sequences are WSHSY and SAAADI. This CDR3 is 15 amino acids long. Deletions cut 3 bases from V and 4 bases from J, with 12 bases between.

The V and J genes are TRBV7-9 and TRBJ2-6; D remains unclear. There are 14 residues in the CDR3. CDR1 is SEHNR and CDR2 is FQNEAQ in the germline V gene (reference sequence). Trimming took 4 bases from V and 1 from J, leaving 5 bases between them. CDR3 DNA sequence: TGTGCCAGCAGCTCCTCTTCTGGGGCCAACGTCCTGACTTTC. Translation gives CASSSSSGANVLTF.

CDR3 in DNA: TGTGCCAGCAGCGCTAGGACTAGCGGCCTGAACACCGGGGAGCTGTTTTTT. Protein: CASSARTSGLNTGELFF. The J gene is TRBJ2-2, the V gene TRBV7-2; 10 nucleotides line up with TRBD2. CDR1 is SGHTA and CDR2 is FQGNSA in the germline V gene. The ends lost 5 bases at V and 1 base at J; junction bases unmatched: 7. The CDR3 totals 17 residues.

The chain links TRBV27 to TRBJ1-2; D gene uncertain. The CDR3 totals 16 residues. V was pared by 3 bases and J by 3 bases, with 17 bases between. Germline CDR1 MNHEY, CDR2 SMNVEV (reference sequence). In DNA form, the CDR3 reads TGTGCCAGCAGTTTTCCCCCCCCTTGGGGAGACTATGGCTACACCTTC. It translates to CASSFPPPWGDYGYTF.

The chain carries TRBV5-1 and TRBJ1-2; D might be TRBD1 (5 bases). The CDR3 sequence is 14 residues long. CDR1 is SGHRS and CDR2 is YFSETQ in the germline V gene. V was shortened by 4 bases and J by 8 bases, with 18 bases between the two germline ends. The CDR3 spells CASSITAVEGGYTF. The CDR3 region has the DNA TGCGCCAGCAGCATTACGGCTGTAGAGGGGGGCTACACCTTC.

The chain recombines TRBV11-2 with TRBJ2-5; D is unresolved. Germline V gives CDR1 SGHAT, CDR2 FQNNGV. The CDR3 is made up of 15 amino acids. V lost 1 base, J lost 2 bases, and 11 bases lay in between. The CDR3 DNA reads as TGTGCCAGCAGCTTAGGTCCTTGGGATCAAGAGACCCAGTACTTC. The encoded protein is CASSLGPWDQETQYF.

The chain links TRBV7-9 to TRBJ1-2; 10 bases match TRBD1. This CDR3 comprises 13 residues. J was trimmed by 5 bases and V by 4 bases; bases with no gene match: 1. Germline loops: CDR1 SEHNR, CDR2 FQNEAQ (reference sequence). The DNA of the CDR3 is TGTGCCAGCAGCTCGGACAGGGGGTATGGCTACACCTTC. Its protein product is CASSSDRGYGYTF.

This clone was seen just once. The junction departs from germline at one end; a sequencing error may be responsible. V is TRBV28 and J is TRBJ2-7; the D gene is possibly TRBD2 (5 bases). Germline CDR1 MDHEN, CDR2 SYDVKM. This CDR3 region has 13 residues. CDR3 nucleotide sequence: TGTGCCAGCAGTTCCATCGGGGTGAAGGCGATGGGGTTC. Amino acid sequence: CASSSIGVKAMGF.

A few counts support this clone. The V and J genes are TRBV6-6 and TRBJ2-7; the match to TRBD2 covers 8 bases. The germline gives CDR1 MNHNY, CDR2 SVGAGI (reference sequence). The CDR3 covers 14 residues. With V trimmed by 2 bases and J by 4 bases, 4 bases remained unmatched. This CDR3 reads CASSYGSGTYEQYF. The CDR3, as DNA: TGTGCCAGCAGTTACGGTAGCGGGACATACGAGCAGTACTTC.

The chain recombines TRBV15 with TRBJ2-1, with D possibly being TRBD2 (6 bases). Trimming shortened V by 1 base and J by 8 bases, and 21 bases separated the two germline ends. This CDR3 spans 17 amino acids. Germline loops: CDR1 LNHNV, CDR2 YYDKDF (reference sequence). CDR3 in DNA: TGTGCCACCAGCAGAGTTCGTTTTGGACTAAGTGTCGATGAGCAGTTCTTC. Its translation is CATSRVRFGLSVDEQFF.

This clone was counted a few times. The chain couples TRBV7-7 to TRBJ2-2; no clear D gene. CDR1 and CDR2 from the germline V gene are SSHAT and FNYEAQ (reference sequence). This CDR3 contains 16 residues. The germline V and J ends were trimmed by 5 bases and 9 bases, with 22 bases remaining between them. CDR3 loop: CASSDGSSPTARELFF. CDR3 coding DNA: TGTGCCAGCAGCGACGGATCATCCCCCACCGCCCGGGAGCTGTTTTTT. Using reference TRBV7-7 and TRBJ2-2 for the parts outside the CDR3, the full variable domain is GAGVSQSPRYKVTKRGQDVTLRCDPISSHATLYWYQQALGQGPEFLTYFNYEAQPDKSGLPSDRFSAERPEGSISTLTIQRTEQRDSAMYRCASSDGSSPTARELFFGEGSRLTVL.

The chain employs TRBV6-5 and TRBJ2-7, with a possible D match to TRBD1 (5 bases). CDR3 length: 12 residues. CDR1 and CDR2 (germline): MNHEY, SVGAGI. Trimming took 6 bases from V and 3 from J, leaving 9 bases between them. The CDR3 DNA reads TGTGCCAGCAGCGACAGAATCTACGAGCAGTACTTC. It codes for CASSDRIYEQYF.

V is TRBV5-1 and J is TRBJ2-1; D call uncertain. The CDR3 covers 14 residues. Germline V gene sequence: CDR1 SGHRS, CDR2 YFSETQ. The V end lost 0 bases, the J end lost 6 bases, and 10 bases lay between the germline ends. CDR3 residues: CASSLVVLSNEQFF. As DNA, the CDR3 is TGCGCCAGCAGCTTGGTAGTACTCTCCAATGAGCAGTTCTTC.